These 16 T cell receptor beta chains were all obtained from the same sample, sequenced in a study of T cell responses to AZD1222 COVID-19 vaccine. Generated by immunoSEQ multiplex PCR, the TCRdb table keeps only in-frame clones and is missing some. The table has 150,000 to 200,000 clones, approximately 93% seen once. The material sequenced was peripheral blood, taken on day 0 of AZD1222 vaccination. All receptors come from an adult in good health.

This chain connects TRBV27 to TRBJ1-2, with TRBD1 matching 8 bases. The trim removed 6 bases at V and 1 base at J, leaving 4 bases unmatched. The CDR3 has 14 residues. Germline CDR1 is MNHEY and CDR2 is SMNVEV (reference sequence). CDR3 coding DNA: TGTGCCAGCAGGCTGACAGGGGTTAACTATGGCTACACCTTC. It codes for CASRLTGVNYGYTF.

V gene TRBV10-2 combines with J gene TRBJ2-7; 11 bases map to TRBD2. Per the germline V gene, CDR1 is WSHSY and CDR2 is SAAADI. The CDR3 totals 15 residues. V lost 3 bases to trimming and J lost 5 bases; unmatched junction nucleotides: 6. The CDR3, as DNA: TGCGCCAGCAGTGACCTAGCGGGGGGTATCAACGAGCAGTACTTC. Protein product: CASSDLAGGINEQYF.

This clone has only one observation. The gene calls are TRBV18 and TRBJ2-7, with D tentatively TRBD1 (9 bases). CDR3 length equals 17 residues. Between the trimmed V and J ends, which lost 3 bases and 4 bases, there was a span of 22 bases. Germline assignment: CDR1 KGHSH and CDR2 LQKENI. The CDR3 spells CASSPTGGNRGLYEQYF. In nucleotides, the CDR3 is TGTGCCAGCTCACCCACGGGGGGGAACAGGGGGCTGTACGAGCAGTACTTC.

The chain combines TRBV7-2 with TRBJ1-6; D possibly corresponds to TRBD1 (5 bases). Trimming took off 2 bases at V and 11 bases at J, with 10 bases between the two ends. Germline CDR1 SGHTA, CDR2 FQGNSA. The CDR3 spans 13 residues. The CDR3 region has the DNA TGTGCCAGCAGCTTACGGGGGGTAGCACCCCTCCACTTT. Translated, it gives CASSLRGVAPLHF.

V is TRBV5-1 and J is TRBJ1-3, with D perhaps matching TRBD1 (6 bases). The V and J ends lost 3 bases and 2 bases respectively, with 12 bases between them. The CDR3 is 15 residues long. Per germline, CDR1 SGHRS and CDR2 YFSETQ. For the CDR3, the DNA is TGCGCCAGCAGCTCAACAGGGTCGGCTGGAAACACCATATATTTT. Protein: CASSSTGSAGNTIYF. The variable domain in full, completed from reference TRBV5-1 and TRBJ1-3, reads KAGVTQTPRYLIKTRGQQVTLSCSPISGHRSVSWYQQTPGQGLQFLFEYFSETQRNKGNFPGRFSGRQFSNSRSEMNVSTLELGDSALYLCASSSTGSAGNTIYFGEGSWLTVV.

The V call is TRBV3-1 (or the pseudogene TRBV3-2), the J call TRBJ2-1; TRBD2 matches at 9 bases. J gave up 4 bases and V 4 bases, and 11 bases lay outside the gene matches. Germline V gene data show CDR1 as LGHDT and CDR2 as YNNKEL (reference sequence). This CDR3 spans 17 amino acids. Here the CDR3 reads CASSRASGAGGYNEQFF. The CDR3 DNA reads as TGTGCCAGCAGCCGAGCCTCGGGAGCGGGGGGTTACAATGAGCAGTTCTTC.

The chain uses TRBV29-1 and TRBJ1-1; D is possibly TRBD1 (5 bases). Trimming took 7 bases from V and 3 from J, leaving 12 bases between them. This CDR3 comprises 12 residues. CDR1 and CDR2 from the germline V gene are SQVTM and ANQGSEA. The CDR3 protein is CSGRAGDTEAFF. The CDR3 coding sequence is TGCAGCGGCAGGGCCGGGGACACTGAAGCTTTCTTT.

The genes are TRBV19 and TRBJ2-7, with D possibly TRBD2 on 6 matching bases. Looked up from germline, CDR1 is LNHDA and CDR2 is SQIVND (reference sequence). The length of the CDR3 is 14 residues. The germline V and J ends were trimmed by 4 bases and 2 bases, with 12 bases remaining between them. The CDR3 nucleotides are TGTGCCAGTAGTAATGCGGGGCAGCCCTACGAGCAGTACTTC. Amino acid sequence: CASSNAGQPYEQYF.

This sequence joins TRBV6-5 and TRBJ2-1, with TRBD2 matching 8 bases. V lost 0 bases to trimming and J lost 5 bases; unmatched junction nucleotides: 3. This CDR3 has 15 amino acids. Germline lookup yields CDR1 MNHEY and CDR2 SVGAGI. The chain's CDR3 is CASSYSRGGNNEQFF. Here the CDR3 DNA reads TGTGCCAGCAGTTACTCACGGGGGGGTAACAATGAGCAGTTCTTC.

The rearrangement uses TRBV28 and TRBJ2-1; TRBD1 aligns across 8 bases. Germline CDR1 and CDR2: MDHEN and SYDVKM. CDR3 size: 14 residues. Unmatched junction bases numbered 10, after V lost 6 bases and J lost 9 bases. The CDR3 nucleotides read TGTGCCAGCAGAACGTCAGGGGGCGTGGGTGAGCAGTTCTTC. Protein: CASRTSGGVGEQFF.

The chain has TRBV21-1 and TRBJ1-2; no DNA check was done on the table's D call, TRBD1. TRBV21-1 is annotated as a pseudogene. This CDR3 has 14 residues. The DNA for the CDR3 is TGTGCCAGCAGCGCGGACAGGGAAAGAGATGGCTACACCTTC. Its protein is CASSADRERDGYTF.

This chain links TRBV5-1 with TRBJ1-3; the D gene is possibly TRBD1 (6 bases). The CDR3 sequence is 13 residues long. Trimming stripped 5 bases from V and 8 bases from J, with 14 bases between. Germline lookup yields CDR1 SGHRS and CDR2 YFSETQ. CDR3 in DNA: TGCGCCAGCAGAGCTGGGACATCGGACACCATATATTTT. Protein: CASRAGTSDTIYF.

This chain connects TRBV10-3 to TRBJ2-7, with D unclear. Germline V lookup: CDR1 ENHRY, CDR2 SYGVKD. CDR3 length equals 15 residues. The V and J ends lost 0 bases and 0 bases respectively, with 9 bases between them. The CDR3 DNA reads TGTGCCATCAGTGAGTCTGCACTCAGCTCCTACGAGCAGTACTTC. Translated, it gives CAISESALSSYEQYF.

The CDR3 DNA reads as TGTGCCAGCAGTACTCTAACAGGGGGCAAACATGGCTACACCTTC. Amino acid sequence: CASSTLTGGKHGYTF. The chain couples TRBV6-6 to TRBJ1-2, with 9 positions matching TRBD1. Trimming cost V 5 bases and J 6 bases; bases outside gene matches: 10. Germline V CDR1 and CDR2: MNHNY, SVGAGI (reference sequence). The CDR3 length is 15 residues.

The V gene is TRBV10-3, the J gene TRBJ2-5; D tentatively reads TRBD1 or TRBD2 (6 bases each). The CDR3 sequence is 15 residues long. Trimming removed 6 bases from V and 2 bases from J, with 16 bases in between. Germline V gives CDR1 ENHRY, CDR2 SYGVKD. The CDR3 DNA reads as TGTGCCATCAGCACCCTGGCGGGGACACAAGAGACCCAGTACTTC. As protein: CAISTLAGTQETQYF.

This clone was seen a single time. V and J are TRBV3-1 (or the pseudogene TRBV3-2) and TRBJ1-4, with a possible D match to TRBD1 (6 bases). In germline, CDR1 is LGHDT, CDR2 YNNKEL (reference sequence). The CDR3 totals 12 residues. Trimming took off 3 bases at V and 13 bases at J, with 12 bases between the two ends. The CDR3 DNA sequence: TGTGCCAGCAGCCACGTCCGGGACACACTGTTTTTT. This gives the protein CASSHVRDTLFF.